What follows describes a single T cell receptor beta chain. The data are from a study of blood T cell repertoires in COVID-19. Study-wide context: Samples representing acute and convalescent COVID-19 were sourced from the United States, Italy and Spain. PBMCs, B-cell-depleted T cells, or T cells were the source of the cDNA or gDNA that made up the material.

In the original workflow: Nucleated cell counts were estimated from reference gene primer amplification. Repertoires were generated with immunoSEQ multiplex PCR, while TCRdb's copy carries only in-frame clones and drops some. The V and J calls and clone size come from that table; D and trimming were worked out from the DNA. Among around 260,000 clones listed, around 89% were seen once. CDR3 length: 13 residues. Trimming pared 4 bases from V and 5 bases from J, leaving 11 bases between. Germline lookup yields CDR1 LNHDA and CDR2 SQIVND (reference sequence). The clonotype comes from a man aged 30 to 39 with acute or convalescent COVID-19. The chain joins TRBV19 to TRBJ2-5; a weak D match, TRBD2 (5 bases). The sample consisted of peripheral blood. The CDR3 nucleotides are TGTGCCAGTAGTAGGACCTCGGGGGAGACCCAGTACTTC. Encoded protein: CASSRTSGETQYF.